Below, 21 T cell receptor beta chains from the same sample are listed, as sequenced in a study of blood T cell repertoires in COVID-19. Here immunoSEQ multiplex PCR was the method, and the copy in TCRdb shows in-frame clones only, minus some. The table has roughly 250,000 clones, 80% to 85% seen once. Sequencing input: peripheral blood. These receptors were obtained from a person in their 70s with COVID-19, enrolled during active disease.

The chain carries TRBV7-9 and TRBJ2-1; tentatively, D is TRBD2 (6 bases). Germline CDR1 SEHNR, CDR2 FQNEAQ (reference sequence). This CDR3 region has 16 residues. V dropped 4 bases and J dropped 4 bases, with 17 bases sitting between them. The CDR3 DNA is TGTGCCAGCAGCTCGGGGACTTCCCTTCCATACAATGAGCAGTTCTTC. Translation: CASSSGTSLPYNEQFF.

The chain employs TRBV18 and TRBJ2-1; 7 bases map to TRBD1. V dropped 7 bases and J dropped 4; count of bases not matched to a gene: 10. This CDR3 spans 15 amino acids. Looked up from germline, CDR1 is KGHSH and CDR2 is LQKENI. The CDR3, as DNA: TGTGCCAGCTGCCCCCGGGACAGATTATACAATGAGCAGTTCTTC. Protein sequence: CASCPRDRLYNEQFF.

V usage is TRBV4-1 and J usage is TRBJ2-1; weak D call: TRBD2 (5 bases). Between the trimmed V and J ends, which lost 0 bases and 10 bases, there was a span of 16 bases. The V gene's germline CDR1 is MGHRA and CDR2 YSYEKL. The CDR3 consists of 15 residues. The CDR3 DNA reads TGCGCCAGCAGCCAAGATTCGGGGTTCCCGGGGGAGCAGTTCTTC. Its translation is CASSQDSGFPGEQFF.

V and J are TRBV7-2 and TRBJ2-7; D is uncertain. This CDR3 has 12 amino acids. V was trimmed by 1 base and J by 5 bases, leaving 6 bases between them. The germline V gene has CDR1 SGHTA and CDR2 FQGNSA. The CDR3 nucleotides are TGTGCCAGCAGCTTAGATTTCAACGAGCAGTACTTC. This sequence encodes CASSLDFNEQYF.

This clone showed up just a few times. The chain is built from TRBV7-2 and TRBJ2-1; TRBD2 matches 11 bases. Trimming took 4 bases from V and 7 from J; bases not matched to a gene: 12. CDR3 length: 17 residues. Germline-derived CDR1 and CDR2 are SGHTA and FQGNSA. CDR3 in DNA: TGTGCCAGCAGCTCAGGCCCCACTAGCGGGAGATGGAATGAGCAGTTCTTC. Amino acid sequence: CASSSGPTSGRWNEQFF.

This clone was detected once. The chain joins TRBV6-1 to TRBJ2-1, with D possibly matching TRBD1 (5 bases). The CDR3 is 16 amino acids. V lost 1 base, J lost 3 bases, and 13 bases lay in between. From germline, CDR1 is MNHNS and CDR2 SASEGT. DNA for the CDR3: TGTGCCAGCAGTGAAGGGTGGGTAGGGGACTACAATGAGCAGTTCTTC. It is translated as CASSEGWVGDYNEQFF.

The chain recombines TRBV15 with TRBJ2-7; 9 bases match TRBD2. Losses at the gene ends were 0 bases for V and 2 bases for J; bases not matched to a gene: 14. CDR3 size: 19 residues. Germline V gene data show CDR1 as LNHNV and CDR2 as YYDKDF (reference sequence). The CDR3: CATSRDLPSGTTRAYEQYF. The CDR3 DNA reads as TGTGCCACCAGCAGAGATTTACCTAGCGGGACTACGCGGGCCTACGAGCAGTACTTC.

The gene calls are TRBV15 and TRBJ2-1; 8 nucleotides agree with TRBD1. This CDR3 is 14 amino acids long. Unmatched junction bases numbered 3, after V lost 8 bases and J lost 0 bases. CDR1 is LNHNV, CDR2 YYDKDF, per germline (reference sequence). The CDR3 nucleotides read TGTGCCACCGACAGGGGAAGCTCCTACAATGAGCAGTTCTTC. This translates into CATDRGSSYNEQFF.

The chain links TRBV7-2 to TRBJ2-5, with unresolved D. The CDR3 has 14 amino acids. Trimming took off 1 base at V and 5 bases at J, with 11 bases between the two ends. Germline CDR1 reads SGHTA; CDR2 reads FQGNSA. CDR3 amino acids: CASSLGLQPETQYF. The CDR3 bases are TGTGCCAGCAGCTTAGGACTCCAGCCCGAGACCCAGTACTTC.

V gene TRBV6-1 combines with J gene TRBJ2-4; D possibly corresponds to TRBD1 (5 bases). With 3 bases removed from V and 8 bases from J, the gap between germline ends came to 17 bases. The germline V gene has CDR1 MNHNS and CDR2 SASEGT. The CDR3 runs to 15 residues. The CDR3 loop reads CASSEVPQGLDIQYF. The CDR3 bases are TGTGCCAGCAGTGAGGTTCCCCAGGGTTTGGACATTCAGTACTTC.

V is TRBV9 and J is TRBJ1-2, with D hard to call. Germline CDR1 reads SGDLS; CDR2 reads YYNGEE. The CDR3 contains 13 residues. V was pared by 3 bases and J by 5 bases, with 11 bases between. In DNA, the CDR3 is TGTGCCAGCAGCGGACCTGCCGGGTATGGCTACACCTTC. Translation gives CASSGPAGYGYTF.

CDR3 DNA sequence: TGTGCCAGCAGCTTAACCCTAATGGACAGGCAGTACTTC. It encodes CASSLTLMDRQYF. The gene calls are TRBV7-3 and TRBJ2-5; TRBD1 matches 7 bases. The CDR3 is 13 amino acids. After removal of 0 bases from V and 11 bases from J, the junction contained 6 bases not matched to a gene. Germline CDR1 and CDR2: SGHTA and FQGTGA.

The chain carries TRBV18 and TRBJ2-3; 8 nucleotides align to TRBD1. The CDR3 consists of 18 residues. After removal of 2 bases from V and 0 bases from J, the junction contained 10 bases not matched to a gene. The germline gives CDR1 KGHSH, CDR2 LQKENI. In DNA, the CDR3 is TGTGCCAGCTCACCAATCGTGGGACAGGCGGCTAGCACAGATACGCAGTATTTT. This translates into CASSPIVGQAASTDTQYF.

This rearrangement joins TRBV5-4 to TRBJ1-3; 7 bases line up with TRBD1. The length of the CDR3 is 13 residues. With V trimmed by 2 bases and J by 4 bases, 0 bases remained unmatched. Germline V gene sequence: CDR1 SGHNT, CDR2 YYREEE (reference sequence). The CDR3 is CASSLQGGNTIYF. Written as DNA, the CDR3 is TGTGCCAGCAGCTTACAGGGGGGAAACACCATATATTTT.

The chain is built from TRBV4-1 and TRBJ1-5; D is ambiguous. The CDR3 is 13 amino acids. V shed 0 bases and J shed 6 bases, with 6 bases lying between them. CDR1 is MGHRA, CDR2 YSYEKL, per germline. This chain's CDR3 is CASSQDISQPQHF. CDR3 nucleotide sequence: TGCGCCAGCAGCCAAGATATCTCTCAGCCCCAGCATTTT.

The chain combines TRBV9 with TRBJ1-2, with 9 bases fitting TRBD1. From germline, CDR1 is SGDLS and CDR2 YYNGEE. The CDR3 runs 14 residues. V was pared by 3 bases and J by 5 bases, with 5 bases of the junction left unmatched. CDR3 sequence: CASSARDRVYGYTF. As DNA, the CDR3 is TGTGCCAGCAGCGCCCGGGACAGGGTTTATGGCTACACCTTC. The whole variable domain, filled in from reference TRBV9 and TRBJ1-2, reads DSGVTQTPKHLITATGQRVTLRCSPRSGDLSVYWYQQSLDQGLQFLIQYYNGEERAKGNILERFSAQQFPDLHSELNLSSLELGDSALYFCASSARDRVYGYTFGSGTRLTVV.

The rearrangement uses TRBV20-1 and TRBJ2-1, with D possibly being TRBD1 (6 bases). In germline, CDR1 is DFQATT, CDR2 SNEGSKA (reference sequence). V was shortened by 3 bases and J by 0 bases, with 12 bases between the two germline ends. The CDR3 totals 15 residues. This CDR3 is CSASRDKSSYNEQFF. CDR3 DNA: TGCAGTGCTAGTCGGGACAAGAGCTCCTACAATGAGCAGTTCTTC.

This chain joins TRBV19 and TRBJ1-5; TRBD1 matches at 9 bases. V lost 3 bases and J lost 5; bases outside the gene matches: 8. Germline V gene data show CDR1 as LNHDA and CDR2 as SQIVND (reference sequence). This CDR3 contains 16 residues. The CDR3: CASSIGGQGPDQPQHF. The CDR3 nucleotides read TGTGCCAGTAGTATTGGGGGACAGGGTCCTGATCAGCCCCAGCATTTT.

V gene TRBV7-9 combines with J gene TRBJ1-1, with D unresolved. V was shortened by 5 bases and J by 11 bases, with 12 bases between the two germline ends. Looked up from germline, CDR1 is SEHNR and CDR2 is FQNEAQ (reference sequence). CDR3 length equals 11 residues. CDR3 protein: CASSLGDRAFF. The CDR3 bases are TGTGCCAGCAGCCTGGGAGACCGGGCTTTCTTT. Filled out from reference TRBV7-9 and TRBJ1-1, the complete variable domain reads DTGVSQNPRHKITKRGQNVTFRCDPISEHNRLYWYRQTLGQGPEFLTYFQNEAQLEKSRLLSDRFSAERPKGSFSTLEIQRTEQGDSAMYLCASSLGDRAFFGQGTRLTVV.

V and J are TRBV30 and TRBJ2-7, with 9 bases fitting TRBD1. V shed 7 bases, J shed 0 bases, and the junction held 10 bases outside the gene matches. This CDR3 has 15 amino acids. From germline, CDR1 is GTSNPN and CDR2 SVGIG (reference sequence). In DNA, the CDR3 is TGTGCCTCCGACAGGGGGGTAGTCGGCTCCTACGAGCAGTACTTC. Protein sequence: CASDRGVVGSYEQYF.

The genes are TRBV10-3 and TRBJ2-7; weak D call: TRBD2 (5 bases). This CDR3 region has 14 residues. V lost 2 bases, J lost 3 bases, and 11 bases lay in between. Looked up from germline, CDR1 is ENHRY and CDR2 is SYGVKD. The CDR3 protein is CAISETGKHYEQYF. For the CDR3, the DNA is TGTGCCATCAGTGAGACGGGAAAACACTACGAGCAGTACTTC.